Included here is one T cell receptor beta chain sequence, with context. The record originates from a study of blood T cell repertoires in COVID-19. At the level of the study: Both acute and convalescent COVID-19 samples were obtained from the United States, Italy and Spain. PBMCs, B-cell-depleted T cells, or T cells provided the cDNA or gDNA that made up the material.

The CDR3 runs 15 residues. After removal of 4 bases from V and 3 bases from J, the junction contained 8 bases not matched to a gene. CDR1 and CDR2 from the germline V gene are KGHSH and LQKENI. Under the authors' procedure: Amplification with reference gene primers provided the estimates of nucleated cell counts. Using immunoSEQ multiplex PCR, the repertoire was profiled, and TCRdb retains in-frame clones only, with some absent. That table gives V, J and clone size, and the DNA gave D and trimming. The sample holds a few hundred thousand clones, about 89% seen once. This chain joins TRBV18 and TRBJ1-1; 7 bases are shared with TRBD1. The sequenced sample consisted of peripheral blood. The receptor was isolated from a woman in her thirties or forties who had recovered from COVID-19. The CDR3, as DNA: TGTGCCAGCTCACAAAGCCGGGACAGTGACACTGAAGCTTTCTTT. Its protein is CASSQSRDSDTEAFF.